This T cell receptor beta chain came from a study of CD8 T cells in Susac syndrome. Germline V gene sequence: CDR1 KGHDR, CDR2 SFDVKD. V dropped 7 bases and J dropped 8 bases, with 14 bases sitting between them. This CDR3 contains 13 residues. This clonotype was recorded once. Random-hexamer reverse transcription was applied to about 0.5 to 1 ug RNA. TCRdb fed the immunoSEQ multiplex PCR reads into MiXCR, producing one record per CDR3 protein. Seen here are over 150,000 distinct CDR3 sequences, 80% to 95% observed once, and the top ten hold under 0.095%. The receptor was isolated from a human donor with multiple sclerosis. The gene calls are TRBV24-1 and TRBJ2-1, with D perhaps TRBD1 (5 bases). Sample: CD4+ T cells from PBMCs. CDR3 protein: CATSLGHNDEQFF. The CDR3 DNA follows: TGTGCCACCAGCCTAGGACACAACGATGAGCAGTTCTTC.